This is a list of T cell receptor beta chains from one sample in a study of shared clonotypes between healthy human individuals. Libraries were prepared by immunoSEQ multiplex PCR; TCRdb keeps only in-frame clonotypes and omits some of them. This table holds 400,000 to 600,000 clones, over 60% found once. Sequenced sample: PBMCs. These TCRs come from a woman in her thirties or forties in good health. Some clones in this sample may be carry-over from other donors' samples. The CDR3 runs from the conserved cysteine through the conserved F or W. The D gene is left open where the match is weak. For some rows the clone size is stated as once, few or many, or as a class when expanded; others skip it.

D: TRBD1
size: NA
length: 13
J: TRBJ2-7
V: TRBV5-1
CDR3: CASRTGGSYEQYF
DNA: TGCGCCAGTAGAACAGGGGGTTCCTACGAGCAGTACTTC

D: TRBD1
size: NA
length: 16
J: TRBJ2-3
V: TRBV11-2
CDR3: CASSVIWDRFADTQYF
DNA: TGTGCCAGCAGCGTAATCTGGGACAGGTTTGCAGATACGCAGTATTTT

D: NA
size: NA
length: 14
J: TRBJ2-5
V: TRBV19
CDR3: CASQKRDTQETQYF
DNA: TGTGCCAGTCAGAAAAGGGACACACAAGAGACCCAGTACTTC

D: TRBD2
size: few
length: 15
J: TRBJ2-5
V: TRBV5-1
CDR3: CASNPSGVRGETQYF
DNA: TGCGCCAGCAACCCTAGCGGGGTGAGGGGAGAGACCCAGTACTTC

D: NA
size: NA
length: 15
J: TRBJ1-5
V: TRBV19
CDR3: CASSFSGGRNQPQHF
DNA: TGTGCCAGTAGTTTCTCGGGGGGCCGCAATCAGCCCCAGCATTTT

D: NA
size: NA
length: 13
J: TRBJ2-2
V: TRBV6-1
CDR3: CASSPSGLGELFF
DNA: TGTGCCAGCAGCCCCTCAGGGCTCGGGGAGCTGTTTTTT

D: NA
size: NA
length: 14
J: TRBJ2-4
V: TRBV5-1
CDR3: CASSLGGQGNIQYF
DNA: TGCGCCAGCAGCTTGGGAGGGCAGGGGAACATTCAGTACTTC

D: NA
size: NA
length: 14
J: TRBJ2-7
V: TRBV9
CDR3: CASSVGGPDYEQYF
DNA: TGTGCCAGCAGCGTAGGCGGGCCTGACTACGAGCAGTACTTC

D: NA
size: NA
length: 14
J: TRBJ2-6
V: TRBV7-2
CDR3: CASGPLGGANVLTF
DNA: TGTGCCAGCGGGCCTCTAGGAGGGGCCAACGTCCTGACTTTC

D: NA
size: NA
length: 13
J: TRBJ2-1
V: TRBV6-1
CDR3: CASSGGEPGEQFF
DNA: TGTGCCAGCAGTGGGGGAGAGCCTGGGGAGCAGTTCTTC

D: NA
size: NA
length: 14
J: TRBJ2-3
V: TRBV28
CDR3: CASSAASIRDTQYF
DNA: TGTGCCAGCTCCGCAGCATCAATACGGGATACGCAGTATTTT

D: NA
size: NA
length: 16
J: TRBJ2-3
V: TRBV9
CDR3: CASSVVSRGYADTQYF
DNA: TGTGCCAGCAGCGTAGTTTCCCGAGGCTACGCAGATACGCAGTATTTT

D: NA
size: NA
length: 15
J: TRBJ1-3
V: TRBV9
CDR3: CASSARHLSGNTIYF
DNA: TGTGCCAGCAGCGCCAGACATCTCTCTGGAAACACCATATATTTT

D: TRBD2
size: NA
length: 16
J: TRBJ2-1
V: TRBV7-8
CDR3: CASSLGPAGAYNEQFF
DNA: TGTGCCAGCAGCTTAGGGCCAGCGGGAGCCTACAATGAGCAGTTCTTC

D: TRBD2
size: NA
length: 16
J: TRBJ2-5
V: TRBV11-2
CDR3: CASSLGLAGEGETQYF
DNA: TGTGCCAGCAGCTTAGGACTAGCGGGAGAGGGAGAGACCCAGTACTTC

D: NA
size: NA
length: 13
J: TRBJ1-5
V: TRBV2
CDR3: CASRDGWNQPQHF
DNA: TGTGCCAGCAGGGACGGCTGGAATCAGCCCCAGCATTTT

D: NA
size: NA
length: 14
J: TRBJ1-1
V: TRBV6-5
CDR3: CASSPRRSNTEAFF
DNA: TGTGCCAGCAGTCCCCGGAGATCGAACACTGAAGCTTTCTTT

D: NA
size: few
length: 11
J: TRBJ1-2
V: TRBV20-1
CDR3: CSAMPGDGYTF
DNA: TGCAGTGCTATGCCAGGGGACGGCTACACCTTC

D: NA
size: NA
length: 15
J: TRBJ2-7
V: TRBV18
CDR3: CASSPLTGNSYEQYF
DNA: TGTGCCAGCTCACCATTGACAGGTAACTCCTACGAGCAGTACTTC

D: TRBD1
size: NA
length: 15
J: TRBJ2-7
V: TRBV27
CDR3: CASSPGTGGGYEQYF
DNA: TGTGCCAGCAGCCCCGGGACAGGGGGTGGGTACGAGCAGTACTTC

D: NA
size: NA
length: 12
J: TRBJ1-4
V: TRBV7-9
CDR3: CASRASGARLFF
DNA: TGTGCCAGCAGAGCCTCCGGGGCCCGGTTGTTTTTT

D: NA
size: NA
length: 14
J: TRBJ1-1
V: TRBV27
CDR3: CASSLSFGDTEAFF
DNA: TGTGCCAGCAGTTTATCGTTCGGGGACACTGAAGCTTTCTTT

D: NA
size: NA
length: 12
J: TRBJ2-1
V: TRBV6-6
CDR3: CASSLPSNEQFF
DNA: TGTGCCAGCAGTCTACCTAGTAATGAGCAGTTCTTC

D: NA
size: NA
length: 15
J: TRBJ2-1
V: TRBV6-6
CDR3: CASTMAGEPYNEQFF
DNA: TGTGCCAGCACCATGGCAGGGGAGCCCTACAATGAGCAGTTCTTC

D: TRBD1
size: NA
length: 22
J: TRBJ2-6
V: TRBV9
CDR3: CASSVGFRNRGQGADGANVLTF
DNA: TGTGCCAGCAGCGTAGGGTTCCGGAACCGGGGACAGGGAGCCGACGGGGCCAACGTCCTGACTTTC

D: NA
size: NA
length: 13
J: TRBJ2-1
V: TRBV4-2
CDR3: CASSRAGLDEQFF
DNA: TGTGCCAGCAGCCGGGCAGGGCTTGATGAGCAGTTCTTC

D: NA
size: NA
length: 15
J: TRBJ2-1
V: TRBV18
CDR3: CASSQLPSSYNEQFF
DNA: TGTGCCAGCTCACAGCTACCGAGCTCCTACAATGAGCAGTTCTTC

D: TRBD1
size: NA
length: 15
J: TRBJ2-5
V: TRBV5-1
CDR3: CASSLADRTGETQYF
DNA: TGCGCCAGCAGCTTGGCCGACAGGACAGGAGAGACCCAGTACTTC

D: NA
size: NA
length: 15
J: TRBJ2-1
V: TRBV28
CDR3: CASSWDRWGGNEQFF
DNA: TGTGCCAGCAGTTGGGACAGGTGGGGGGGGAATGAGCAGTTCTTC

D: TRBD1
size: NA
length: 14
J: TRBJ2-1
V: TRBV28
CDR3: CASSSGQGGNEQFF
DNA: TGTGCCAGCAGTTCGGGACAGGGGGGCAATGAGCAGTTCTTC

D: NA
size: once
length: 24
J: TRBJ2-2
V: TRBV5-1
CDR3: CASSLGTREPRDSGRGWWTGELFF
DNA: TGCGCCAGCAGCTTGGGGACTCGTGAACCCAGGGACTCAGGTCGGGGTTGGTGGACCGGGGAGCTGTTTTTT

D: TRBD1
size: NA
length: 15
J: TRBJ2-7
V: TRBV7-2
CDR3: CASSLVGTVSYEQYF
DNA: TGTGCCAGCAGCTTAGTTGGGACAGTTTCCTACGAGCAGTACTTC

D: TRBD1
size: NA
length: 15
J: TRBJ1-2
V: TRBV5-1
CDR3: CASSYGTGDVYGYTF
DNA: TGCGCCAGCAGCTACGGGACAGGGGATGTCTATGGCTACACCTTC

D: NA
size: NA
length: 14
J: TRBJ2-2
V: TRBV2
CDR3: CASSGIGAAGELFF
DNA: TGTGCCAGCAGTGGTATAGGTGCGGCCGGGGAGCTGTTTTTT

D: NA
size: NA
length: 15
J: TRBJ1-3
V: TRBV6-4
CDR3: CASSDSAGPGNTIYF
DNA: TGTGCCAGCAGTGACTCGGCAGGGCCTGGAAACACCATATATTTT

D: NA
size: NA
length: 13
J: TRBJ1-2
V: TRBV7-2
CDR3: CASSLAGGYGYTF
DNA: TGTGCCAGCAGCTTAGCCGGCGGCTATGGCTACACCTTC

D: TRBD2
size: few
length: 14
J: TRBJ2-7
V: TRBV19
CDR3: CASNKGLASYEQYF
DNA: TGTGCCAGTAACAAGGGACTAGCCTCCTACGAGCAGTACTTC

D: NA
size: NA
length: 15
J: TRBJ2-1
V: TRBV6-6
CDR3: CASSPQGSSYNEQFF
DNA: TGTGCCAGCAGTCCACAGGGCTCCTCCTACAATGAGCAGTTCTTC

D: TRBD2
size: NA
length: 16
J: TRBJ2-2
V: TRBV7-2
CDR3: CASSLLRTSGIGELFF
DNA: TGTGCCAGCAGCTTACTCAGGACTAGCGGGATCGGGGAGCTGTTTTTT

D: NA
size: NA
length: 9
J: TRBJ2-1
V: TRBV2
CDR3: CASAVGQFF
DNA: TGTGCCAGCGCCGTTGGGCAGTTCTTC

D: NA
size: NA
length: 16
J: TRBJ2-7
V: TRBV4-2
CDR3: CASSPRFGQDTYEQYF
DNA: TGTGCCAGCAGCCCCCGTTTCGGGCAGGATACCTACGAGCAGTACTTC

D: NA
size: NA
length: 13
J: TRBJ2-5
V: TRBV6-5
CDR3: CASTAGFQETQYF
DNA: TGTGCCAGCACTGCGGGCTTTCAAGAGACCCAGTACTTC